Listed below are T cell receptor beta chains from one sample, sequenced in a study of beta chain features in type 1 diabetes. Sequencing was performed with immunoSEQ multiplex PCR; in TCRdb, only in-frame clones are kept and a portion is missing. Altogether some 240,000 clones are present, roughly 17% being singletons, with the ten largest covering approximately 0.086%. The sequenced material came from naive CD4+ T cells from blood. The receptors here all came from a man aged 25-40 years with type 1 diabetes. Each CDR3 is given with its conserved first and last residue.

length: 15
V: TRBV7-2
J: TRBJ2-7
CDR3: CASSWSGQGIYEQYF

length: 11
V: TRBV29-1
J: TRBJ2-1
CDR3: CSVFTLVEQFF

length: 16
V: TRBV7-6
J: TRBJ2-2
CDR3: CASSISGTSSTGELFF

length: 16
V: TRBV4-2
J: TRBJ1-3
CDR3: CASSRQTRISGNTIYF

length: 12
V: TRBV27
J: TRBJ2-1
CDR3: CASSLNYNEQFF

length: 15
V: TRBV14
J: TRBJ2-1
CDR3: CASSPGLAEYNEQFF

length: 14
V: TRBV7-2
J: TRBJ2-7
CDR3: CASSPTLPYYEQYF

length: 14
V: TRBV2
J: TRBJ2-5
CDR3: CASSSSVYEETQYF

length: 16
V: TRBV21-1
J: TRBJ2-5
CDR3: CASSTPGTPRGETQYF

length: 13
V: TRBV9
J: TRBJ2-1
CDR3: CASSVVSGNEQFF

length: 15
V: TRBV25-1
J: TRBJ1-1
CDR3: CASSEGGTGGTEAFF

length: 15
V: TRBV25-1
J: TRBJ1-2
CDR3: CASSEFSQGGERYTF

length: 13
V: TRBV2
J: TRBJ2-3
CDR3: CASRIAGGDTQYF

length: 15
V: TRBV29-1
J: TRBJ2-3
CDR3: CSATPGGHLTDTQYF

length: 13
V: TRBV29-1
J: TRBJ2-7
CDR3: CSVVGQGLYEQYF

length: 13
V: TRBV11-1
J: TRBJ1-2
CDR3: CASSFDRNYGYTF

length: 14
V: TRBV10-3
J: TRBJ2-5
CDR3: CAISEFRGGETQYF

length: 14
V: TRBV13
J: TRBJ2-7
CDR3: CASSLSGRVDEQYF

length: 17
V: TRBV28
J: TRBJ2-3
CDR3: CASSSLLATVRTDTQYF

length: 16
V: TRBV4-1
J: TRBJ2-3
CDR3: CASSQATRGGTDTQYF

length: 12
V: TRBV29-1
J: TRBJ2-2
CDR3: CSVDGNTGELFF

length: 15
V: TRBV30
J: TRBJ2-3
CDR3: CAWSIYGITVDTQYF

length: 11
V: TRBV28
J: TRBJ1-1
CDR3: CASTLYTEAFF

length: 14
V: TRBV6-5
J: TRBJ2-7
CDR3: CASSTQGFEYEQYF

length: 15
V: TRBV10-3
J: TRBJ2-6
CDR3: CAAGPRGSGANVLTF

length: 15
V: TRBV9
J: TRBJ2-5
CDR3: CASSVSGSGGETQYF

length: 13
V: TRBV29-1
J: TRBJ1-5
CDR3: CSVADRADQPQHF

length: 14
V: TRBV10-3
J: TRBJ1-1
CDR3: CAIRGQGANTEAFF

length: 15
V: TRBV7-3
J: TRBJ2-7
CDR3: CASSPGLAFSYEQYF

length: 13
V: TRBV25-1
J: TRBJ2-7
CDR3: CASRLANSYEQYF

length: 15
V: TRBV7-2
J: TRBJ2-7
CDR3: CASTLGSSVNYEQYF

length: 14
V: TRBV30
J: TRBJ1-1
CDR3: CAWTMWGWDTEAFF

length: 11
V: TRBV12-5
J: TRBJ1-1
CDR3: CASGGTSEAFF

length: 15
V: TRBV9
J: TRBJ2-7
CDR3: CASSERGLAGGEQYF

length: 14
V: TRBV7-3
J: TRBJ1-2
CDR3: CASSLSRVLGGYTF

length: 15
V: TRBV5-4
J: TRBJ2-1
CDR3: CASSFAGLAYNEQFF

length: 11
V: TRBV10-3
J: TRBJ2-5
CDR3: CAIKTQETQYF

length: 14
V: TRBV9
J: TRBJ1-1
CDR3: CASSVEGRNTEAFF

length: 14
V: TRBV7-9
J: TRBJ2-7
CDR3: CASSLNLLSHEQYF

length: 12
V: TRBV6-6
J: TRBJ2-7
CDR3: CASRETVNEQYF

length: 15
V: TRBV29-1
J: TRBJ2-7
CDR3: CSVEDTLAGVSEQYF

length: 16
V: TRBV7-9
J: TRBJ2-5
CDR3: CASSLIGPAGEETQYF

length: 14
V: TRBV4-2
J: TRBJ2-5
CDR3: CASSQLQAQETQYF

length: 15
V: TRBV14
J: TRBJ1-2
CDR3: CASSQTWNPVYGYTF

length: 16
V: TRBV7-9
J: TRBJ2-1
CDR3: CASSPIRTSSYNEQFF

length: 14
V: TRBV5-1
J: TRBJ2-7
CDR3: CASGSAQAYYEQYF

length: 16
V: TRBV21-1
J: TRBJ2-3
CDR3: CASSKTAGTGEDTQYF

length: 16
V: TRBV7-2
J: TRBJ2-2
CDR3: CASSLSSPYDTGELFF

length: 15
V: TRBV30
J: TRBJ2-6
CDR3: CAWFRLGSTTNVLTF

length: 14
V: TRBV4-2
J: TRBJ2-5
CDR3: CASSPRTFSETQYF

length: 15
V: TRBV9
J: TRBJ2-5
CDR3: CASSVRTGGEETQYF

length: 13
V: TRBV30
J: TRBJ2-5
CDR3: CAWRLPGQETQYF

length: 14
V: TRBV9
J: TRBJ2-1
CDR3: CASSVRSSYNEQFF

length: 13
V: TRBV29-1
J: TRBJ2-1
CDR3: CSVRQGTYNEQFF

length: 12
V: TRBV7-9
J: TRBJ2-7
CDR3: CASSQTGLEQYF

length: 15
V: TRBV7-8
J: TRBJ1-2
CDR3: CASSLAWTGETGYTF

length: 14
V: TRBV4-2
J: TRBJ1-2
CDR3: CASSQATGGDGYTF

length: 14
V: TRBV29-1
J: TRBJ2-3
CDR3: CSVDGRGFFDTQYF

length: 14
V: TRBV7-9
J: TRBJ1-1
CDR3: CASSFGQGATEAFF

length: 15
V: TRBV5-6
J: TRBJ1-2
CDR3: CASSFRSGTLHGYTF